A selection of T cell receptor beta chains follows, all from one sample in a study of blood T cells in healthy people across ages. Each CDR3 protein gets one entry after TCRdb re-called the 5' RACE reads with MiXCR. The sample consists of roughly 1,300,000 distinct CDR3 sequences, approximately 59% of them appearing once. Sequenced input: blood. All receptors derive from a man aged 18 to 30 in good health. Each CDR3 is given with its conserved first and last residue. A D gene is named only where the DNA matches it firmly. Clone size appears in some rows only: once, few, many, or a class for an expanded clone.

J gene: TRBJ2-3; D gene: TRBD1; V gene: TRBV10-3; clone size: once; CDR3 protein: CAISGGQGARGTQYF; CDR3 DNA: TGTGCCATCAGTGGGGGACAGGGCGCGAGGGGTACGCAGTATTTT
J gene: TRBJ2-3; D gene: TRBD2; V gene: TRBV7-8; clone size: once; CDR3 protein: CASSLGFSGGWTDTQYF; CDR3 DNA: TGTGCCAGCAGCTTAGGGTTTAGCGGGGGGTGGACAGATACGCAGTATTTT
J gene: TRBJ2-5; D gene: NA; V gene: TRBV10-3; clone size: few; CDR3 protein: CATSSRLQETQYF; CDR3 DNA: TGTGCCACGTCGTCTCGTCTTCAAGAGACCCAGTACTTC
J gene: TRBJ1-1; D gene: TRBD1; V gene: TRBV7-8; clone size: NA; CDR3 protein: CASSLSDRGANTEAFF; CDR3 DNA: TGTGCCAGCAGCTTATCAGACAGGGGTGCGAACACTGAAGCTTTCTTT
J gene: TRBJ2-5; D gene: TRBD1; V gene: TRBV5-1; clone size: NA; CDR3 protein: CASSGSGTGQETQYF; CDR3 DNA: TGCGCCAGCAGCGGCTCAGGGACAGGACAAGAGACCCAGTACTTC
J gene: TRBJ1-5; D gene: TRBD1; V gene: TRBV20-1; clone size: NA; CDR3 protein: CSARGDRGPDQPQHF; CDR3 DNA: TGCAGTGCTAGGGGGGACAGGGGGCCCGATCAGCCCCAGCATTTT
J gene: TRBJ2-1; D gene: NA; V gene: TRBV5-1; clone size: NA; CDR3 protein: CASSLRQLSSTYNEKSF; CDR3 DNA: TGCGCCAGCAGCTTGCGACAATTATCGAGCACCTACAATGAGAAGTCCTTC
J gene: TRBJ1-6; D gene: NA; V gene: TRBV7-2; clone size: few; CDR3 protein: CASSLYENSPLHF; CDR3 DNA: TGTGCCAGCAGCTTATATGAGAATTCACCCCTCCACTTT
J gene: TRBJ2-1; D gene: TRBD2; V gene: TRBV9; clone size: few; CDR3 protein: CASSVAGGGNEQFF; CDR3 DNA: TGTGCCAGCAGCGTAGCTGGCGGGGGTAATGAGCAGTTCTTC
J gene: TRBJ1-1; D gene: NA; V gene: TRBV7-2; clone size: NA; CDR3 protein: CASSVEPLAEAFF; CDR3 DNA: TGTGCCAGCAGCGTAGAACCCCTCGCTGAAGCTTTCTTT
J gene: TRBJ2-7; D gene: NA; V gene: TRBV11-2; clone size: few; CDR3 protein: CASSLDWAASSYEQYF; CDR3 DNA: TGTGCCAGCAGCTTAGATTGGGCAGCCTCCTCCTACGAGCAGTACTTC
J gene: TRBJ1-6; D gene: NA; V gene: TRBV20-1; clone size: few; CDR3 protein: CSARHIDSDSPLHF; CDR3 DNA: TGCAGTGCTAGACATATCGACAGTGATTCACCCCTCCACTTT
J gene: TRBJ2-5; D gene: NA; V gene: TRBV6-1; clone size: few; CDR3 protein: CASSEAVAGSVQETQYF; CDR3 DNA: TGTGCCAGCAGTGAAGCGGTGGCGGGGTCCGTGCAAGAGACCCAGTACTTC
J gene: TRBJ2-2; D gene: TRBD2; V gene: TRBV27; clone size: NA; CDR3 protein: CASSPLIAGHTGELFF; CDR3 DNA: TGTGCCAGCAGTCCCCTGATAGCGGGGCACACCGGGGAGCTGTTTTTT
J gene: TRBJ2-3; D gene: TRBD2; V gene: TRBV27; clone size: few; CDR3 protein: CASSLTSGGPFNTQYF; CDR3 DNA: TGTGCCAGCAGTTTGACTAGCGGGGGGCCCTTTAATACGCAGTATTTT
J gene: TRBJ2-1; D gene: NA; V gene: TRBV20-1; clone size: few; CDR3 protein: CSAGAQSTLSEQFF; CDR3 DNA: TGCAGTGCTGGGGCACAGTCAACGCTATCCGAGCAGTTCTTC
J gene: TRBJ1-6; D gene: NA; V gene: TRBV30; clone size: NA; CDR3 protein: CAFDPSGNSPLHF; CDR3 DNA: TGTGCCTTTGACCCTTCGGGTAATTCACCCCTCCACTTT
J gene: TRBJ2-6; D gene: NA; V gene: TRBV30; clone size: NA; CDR3 protein: CAWRGPGHKYSGANVLTF; CDR3 DNA: TGTGCCTGGAGGGGTCCGGGACACAAGTACTCTGGGGCCAACGTCCTGACTTTC
J gene: TRBJ2-7; D gene: NA; V gene: TRBV2; clone size: few; CDR3 protein: CASSGQASYEQYF; CDR3 DNA: TGTGCCAGCAGCGGCCAGGCCTCCTACGAGCAGTACTTC
J gene: TRBJ2-3; D gene: TRBD2; V gene: TRBV4-3; clone size: NA; CDR3 protein: CASSQEPLAGFRRTDTQYF; CDR3 DNA: TGCGCCAGCAGCCAAGAACCCCTAGCGGGGTTTAGAAGGACAGATACGCAGTATTTT
J gene: TRBJ2-1; D gene: TRBD1; V gene: TRBV20-1; clone size: NA; CDR3 protein: CSAGGDRGLGEQFF; CDR3 DNA: TGCAGTGCCGGGGGGGACAGGGGGCTGGGTGAGCAGTTCTTC
J gene: TRBJ1-2; D gene: NA; V gene: TRBV27; clone size: NA; CDR3 protein: CASSWVGGDGNGYTF; CDR3 DNA: TGTGCCAGCAGCTGGGTGGGGGGCGACGGTAATGGCTACACCTTC
J gene: TRBJ2-1; D gene: TRBD2; V gene: TRBV24-1; clone size: NA; CDR3 protein: CATSGSGSYEQFF; CDR3 DNA: TGTGCCACCAGTGGGAGCGGGAGTTATGAGCAGTTCTTC
J gene: TRBJ2-3; D gene: NA; V gene: TRBV15; clone size: few; CDR3 protein: CATSRTGGTITDTQYF; CDR3 DNA: TGTGCCACCAGCAGAACCGGCGGGACAATCACAGATACGCAGTATTTT
J gene: TRBJ2-1; D gene: NA; V gene: TRBV12-3/TRBV12-4; clone size: once; CDR3 protein: CASSLTVFPDNEQFF; CDR3 DNA: TGTGCCAGCAGTTTAACGGTATTCCCAGACAATGAGCAGTTCTTC
J gene: TRBJ2-7; D gene: NA; V gene: TRBV29-1; clone size: NA; CDR3 protein: CSIECGSPYEQYF; CDR3 DNA: TGCAGCATTGAATGCGGCAGCCCCTACGAGCAGTACTTC
J gene: TRBJ2-1; D gene: TRBD2; V gene: TRBV12-3/TRBV12-4; clone size: few; CDR3 protein: CASSFGDGTTYNEQFF; CDR3 DNA: TGTGCCAGCAGTTTTGGTGACGGGACTACATACAATGAGCAGTTCTTC
J gene: TRBJ2-5; D gene: NA; V gene: TRBV10-3; clone size: NA; CDR3 protein: CAIKESYERYF; CDR3 DNA: TGTGCCATCAAGGAATCCTACGAGCGGTACTTC
J gene: TRBJ1-3; D gene: NA; V gene: TRBV20-1; clone size: NA; CDR3 protein: CSARDFAGRSGNTIYF; CDR3 DNA: TGCAGTGCTAGAGATTTCGCAGGCCGCTCTGGAAACACCATATATTTT
J gene: TRBJ2-1; D gene: TRBD1; V gene: TRBV5-1; clone size: few; CDR3 protein: CASSLETGNFNEQFF; CDR3 DNA: TGCGCCAGCAGCTTAGAGACAGGGAACTTCAATGAGCAGTTCTTC
J gene: TRBJ1-6; D gene: TRBD1; V gene: TRBV3-1; clone size: NA; CDR3 protein: CASSLRTGGSPLHF; CDR3 DNA: TGTGCCAGCAGCCTACGGACAGGGGGCTCACCCCTCCACTTT
J gene: TRBJ1-1; D gene: NA; V gene: TRBV20-1; clone size: NA; CDR3 protein: CSAPRQATLDTEAFF; CDR3 DNA: TGCAGTGCCCCACGACAGGCAACGCTGGACACTGAAGCTTTCTTT
J gene: TRBJ2-7; D gene: TRBD1; V gene: TRBV27; clone size: once; CDR3 protein: CASSPDRGSEQYF; CDR3 DNA: TGTGCCAGCAGTCCGGACAGGGGTTCCGAGCAGTACTTC
J gene: TRBJ2-5; D gene: TRBD1; V gene: TRBV25-1; clone size: NA; CDR3 protein: CASSDYRGETQYF; CDR3 DNA: TGTGCCAGCAGTGACTACAGGGGGGAGACCCAGTACTTC
J gene: TRBJ2-7; D gene: NA; V gene: TRBV7-2; clone size: few; CDR3 protein: CASSHDPGPSYEQYF; CDR3 DNA: TGTGCCAGCAGCCATGACCCGGGGCCCTCCTACGAGCAGTACTTC
J gene: TRBJ1-2; D gene: TRBD1; V gene: TRBV6-1; clone size: NA; CDR3 protein: CANSFGQGPGYTF; CDR3 DNA: TGTGCCAACAGTTTCGGACAGGGGCCGGGCTACACCTTC
J gene: TRBJ2-1; D gene: TRBD2; V gene: TRBV5-1; clone size: once; CDR3 protein: CASSLGGLPLNEQFF; CDR3 DNA: TGCGCCAGCAGCTTGGGGGGACTACCTCTCAATGAGCAGTTCTTC
J gene: TRBJ2-7; D gene: NA; V gene: TRBV18; clone size: NA; CDR3 protein: CASSPRIDNAYEQYF; CDR3 DNA: TGTGCCAGCTCACCGAGAATAGACAATGCTTACGAGCAGTACTTC
J gene: TRBJ1-4; D gene: NA; V gene: TRBV4-3; clone size: NA; CDR3 protein: CASSQDLVGRRPATNEKLFF; CDR3 DNA: TGCGCTAGCAGCCAAGATCTCGTGGGGCGGAGGCCTGCAACTAATGAAAAACTGTTTTTT
J gene: TRBJ1-2; D gene: NA; V gene: TRBV5-5; clone size: NA; CDR3 protein: CASSSDSVYGYTF; CDR3 DNA: TGTGCCAGCAGCTCTGACAGTGTCTATGGCTACACCTTC
J gene: TRBJ2-7; D gene: NA; V gene: TRBV29-1; clone size: few; CDR3 protein: CSVGRGLSYEQYF; CDR3 DNA: TGCAGCGTTGGGAGAGGGCTCTCCTACGAGCAGTACTTC
J gene: TRBJ2-3; D gene: NA; V gene: TRBV6-2/TRBV6-3; clone size: few; CDR3 protein: CASSYTGLQDTQYF; CDR3 DNA: TGTGCCAGCAGTTATACGGGACTTCAAGATACGCAGTATTTT
J gene: TRBJ1-1; D gene: NA; V gene: TRBV5-1; clone size: NA; CDR3 protein: CASSSGGQLNTEAFF; CDR3 DNA: TGCGCCAGCAGCTCGGGTGGACAGTTAAACACTGAAGCTTTCTTT
J gene: TRBJ2-5; D gene: NA; V gene: TRBV4-3; clone size: NA; CDR3 protein: CASSQDLVTTEETQYF; CDR3 DNA: TGCGCCAGCAGCCAAGACCTGGTAACGACGGAAGAGACCCAGTACTTC